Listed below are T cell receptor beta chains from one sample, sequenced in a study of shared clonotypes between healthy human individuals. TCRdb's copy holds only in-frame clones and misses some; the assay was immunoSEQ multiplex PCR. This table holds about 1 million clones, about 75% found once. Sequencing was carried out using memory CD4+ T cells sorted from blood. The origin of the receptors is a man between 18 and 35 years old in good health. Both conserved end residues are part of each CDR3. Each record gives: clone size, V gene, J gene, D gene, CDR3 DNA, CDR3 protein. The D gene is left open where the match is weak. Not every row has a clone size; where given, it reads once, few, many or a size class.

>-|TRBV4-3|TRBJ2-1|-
TGCGCCAGCAGCCTCTACCGGGTCTCCTACAATGAGCAGTTCTTC
CASSLYRVSYNEQFF
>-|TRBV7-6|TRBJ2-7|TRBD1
TGTGCCAGCAGCTCCCGGGCCCCGGGACAGGGACTATCCGAGCAGTACTTC
CASSSRAPGQGLSEQYF
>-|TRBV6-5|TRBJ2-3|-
TGTGCCAGCAGTGAAGTGGGCACAGATACGCAGTATTTT
CASSEVGTDTQYF
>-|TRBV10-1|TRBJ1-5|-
TGCGCCAGCAGTGAAGGGTCAGGGAATAAGCCCCAGCATTTT
CASSEGSGNKPQHF
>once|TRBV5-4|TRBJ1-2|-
TGTGCCAGCACCCCCCGCCTCGGATATGGCTACACCTTC
CASTPRLGYGYTF
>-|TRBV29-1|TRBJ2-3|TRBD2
TGCAGCTTTAGCGGGAGTGCAGATACGCAGTATTTT
CSFSGSADTQYF
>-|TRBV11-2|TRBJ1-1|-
TGTGCCAGCAGCTTGTTCGGGGGAGGAGGCACTGAAGCTTTCTTT
CASSLFGGGGTEAFF
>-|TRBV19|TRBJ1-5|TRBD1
TGTGCCAGTAGTACTCGTCGACAGGGAGGTCAGCCCCAGCATTTT
CASSTRRQGGQPQHF
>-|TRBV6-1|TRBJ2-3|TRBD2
TGTGCCAGCAGTGAAGGGCCGGGAGGGTCCACAGATACGCAGTATTTT
CASSEGPGGSTDTQYF
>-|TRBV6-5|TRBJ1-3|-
TGTGCCAGCAGGGGGGGGGTTGGAAACACCATATATTTT
CASRGGVGNTIYF